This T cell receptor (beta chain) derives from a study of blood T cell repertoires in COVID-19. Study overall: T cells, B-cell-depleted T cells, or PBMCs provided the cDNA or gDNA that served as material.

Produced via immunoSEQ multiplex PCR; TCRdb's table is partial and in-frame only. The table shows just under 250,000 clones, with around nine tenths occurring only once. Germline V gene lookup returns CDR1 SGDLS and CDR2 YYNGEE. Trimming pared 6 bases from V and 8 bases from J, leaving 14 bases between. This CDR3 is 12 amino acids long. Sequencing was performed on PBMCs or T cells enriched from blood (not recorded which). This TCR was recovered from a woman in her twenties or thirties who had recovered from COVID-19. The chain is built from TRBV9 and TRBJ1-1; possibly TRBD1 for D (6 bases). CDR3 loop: CASIGQPKEAFF. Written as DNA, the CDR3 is TGTGCCAGCATCGGACAGCCGAAGGAAGCTTTCTTT.